One T cell receptor beta chain is described in this entry. The antigen it binds to is not known. Base qualities are missing; no much larger clone stands one base away. The 39 donors, aged 6 to 90 years, were systemically healthy Caucasian individuals from Russia. Approximately 10 milliliters of peripheral blood were collected from each donor into EDTA-treated Vacutainer tubes. PBMCs were isolated by Ficoll-Paque density-gradient centrifugation, with at least 7 million obtained per sample. Total RNA was extracted from PBMCs with Trizol reagent, with at least 6 micrograms obtained per sample. The percentages of naive CD45RAhigh/CD27high T cells were determined by flow cytometry on a PBMC aliquot from every donor. This record belongs to a study of blood T cells in healthy people across ages (dated by TCRdb to between 2014 and 2016). Study-wide context: In model experiments, template switching captured roughly one uniquely barcoded TCR beta cDNA molecule for every two T cells. For two donors (one aged 18 to 30 and one aged 80 or older), the study analyzed two additional independent replicas of 1 million unique cDNA reads from the same blood draw. Donors were grouped into four age groups: young (average approximately 15 years), middle-aged (roughly 37), aged (62) and long-lived (about 89). Donors of different ages were randomly distributed across sequencing lanes to avoid experimental bias. Using deep sequencing normalized with unique cDNA molecular identifiers, the study measured how TCR beta repertoire diversity changes with age. General findings and caveats noted by the study authors: Estimates of total diversity based on one million sequenced T cells were considered lower bounds and underestimates. As age increased, observed TCR beta diversity per million T cells dropped in a roughly linear way, and a significant reduction was already evident by age about 40. Because donor CMV infection status was unknown, age-related changes in expanded clonotypes were potentially confounded. Observed TCR beta diversity correlated strongly with the percentage of naive T cells measured by flow cytometry. Compared with the aged group, the long-lived group had more naive CD4+ T cells, fewer expanded clones and increased TCR diversity, a pattern suggesting age selection. Since profiling was done on bulk unsorted PBMCs, naive and antigen-experienced compartments could not be conclusively compared.

Trimming takes 0 bases off V and 12 bases off J; junction bases not matched to a gene: 12. The CDR3 runs 15 residues from the cysteine to the phenylalanine. The CDR3 DNA has 45 bases and is translated from base 1. CDR1 is given as MNHEY and CDR2 as SVGAGI, both from the germline V gene. To prepare the library, 5' RACE was applied. The listed sequencing device is Illumina HiSeq 2500. The second PCR ran for about 7 to 11 cycles and used a J-beta primer mix along with a sample-barcoded 5' primer. A unique molecular identifier was introduced onto each TCR beta cDNA molecule by a template-switch 5' adaptor carrying 12 random nucleotides. Each sample yielded at least 2.5 million CDR3-containing paired-end reads. The Mint cDNA synthesis kit, primed by a TRBC-specific oligonucleotide, was used to synthesize first-strand cDNA from all RNA. After uracil-DNA glycosylase treatment, a first 18-cycle PCR used universal primers M1SS and BC2_uni_R on all cDNA. Processing in the source paper ran as follows. For normalization, 1 million high-quality reads were randomly selected from each sample, with every read carrying a distinct molecular identifier. Reads sharing molecular identifiers were discarded rather than binned into consensus sequences. MiTCR, set to a Q25 quality threshold and the strictest error-elimination algorithm, was used for CDR3 identification, clonotype clustering and error correction. Lower-bound total TCR beta diversity was estimated with a nonparametric unseen species model using Euler transformation. TCRdb's own reprocessing of the public reads used fastp at Q25 and MiXCR and kept productive beta chains. Each record represents a unique CDR3 protein, reported with the most common genes and DNA among its rows. TCRdb, not the authors, supplied the V and J calls. Present in this sample are fewer than 950,000 distinct CDR3 sequences, about 53% of which were seen just once. The biggest ten clones account for around 41% of the sample.

The chain employs TRBV6-5 and TRBJ2-5, with TRBD2 matching 8 junction bases. The receptor was isolated from a man older than 75 in good health. Material: blood. The bases read TGTGCCAGCAGTTACTCCAGCGGGAGCCCCTACGAGGAGTACTTC. This is translated as CASSYSSGSPYEEYF.